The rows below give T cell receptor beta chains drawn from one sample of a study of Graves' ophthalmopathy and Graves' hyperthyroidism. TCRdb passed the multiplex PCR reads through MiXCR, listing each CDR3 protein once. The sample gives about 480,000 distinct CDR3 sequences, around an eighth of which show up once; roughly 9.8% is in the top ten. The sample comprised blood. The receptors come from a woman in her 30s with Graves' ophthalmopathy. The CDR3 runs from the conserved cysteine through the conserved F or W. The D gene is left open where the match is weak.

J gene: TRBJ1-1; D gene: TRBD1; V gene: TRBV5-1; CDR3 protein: CASSIGTAYTEAFF
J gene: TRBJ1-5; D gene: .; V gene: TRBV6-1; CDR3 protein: CASSEGRGRQPQHF
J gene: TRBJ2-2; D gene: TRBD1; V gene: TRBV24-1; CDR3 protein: CATKRTGATGELFF
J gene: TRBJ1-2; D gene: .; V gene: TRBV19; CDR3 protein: CASEGVGYTF
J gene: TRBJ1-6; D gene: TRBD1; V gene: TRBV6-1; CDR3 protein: CASSEAGTGHSPLHF
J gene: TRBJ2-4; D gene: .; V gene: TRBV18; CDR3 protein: CASSTLAKNIQYF
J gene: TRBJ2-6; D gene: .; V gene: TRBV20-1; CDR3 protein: CSARLMVGANVLTF
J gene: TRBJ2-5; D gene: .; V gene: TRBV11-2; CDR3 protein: CASSLRGTSSQETQYF
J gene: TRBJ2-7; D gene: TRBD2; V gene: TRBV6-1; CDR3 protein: CASSGGTSGRNEQYF
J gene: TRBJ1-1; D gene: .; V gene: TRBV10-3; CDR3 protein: CAISPEQGTEAFF
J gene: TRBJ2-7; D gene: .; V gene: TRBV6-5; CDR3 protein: CASSYGQEVSYEQYF
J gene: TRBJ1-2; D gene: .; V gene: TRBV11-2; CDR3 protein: CASSSTITTVLYGYTF
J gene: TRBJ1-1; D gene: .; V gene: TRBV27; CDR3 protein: CASSSKMWGMNTEAFF
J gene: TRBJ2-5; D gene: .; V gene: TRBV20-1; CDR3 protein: CSARTFREEETQYF
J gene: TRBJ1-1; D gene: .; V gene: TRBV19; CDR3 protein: CASSITFEAFF
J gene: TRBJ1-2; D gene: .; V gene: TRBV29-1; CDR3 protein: CSVRNREGYGYTF
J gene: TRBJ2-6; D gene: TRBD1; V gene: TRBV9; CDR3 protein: CASSPQGALGANVLTF